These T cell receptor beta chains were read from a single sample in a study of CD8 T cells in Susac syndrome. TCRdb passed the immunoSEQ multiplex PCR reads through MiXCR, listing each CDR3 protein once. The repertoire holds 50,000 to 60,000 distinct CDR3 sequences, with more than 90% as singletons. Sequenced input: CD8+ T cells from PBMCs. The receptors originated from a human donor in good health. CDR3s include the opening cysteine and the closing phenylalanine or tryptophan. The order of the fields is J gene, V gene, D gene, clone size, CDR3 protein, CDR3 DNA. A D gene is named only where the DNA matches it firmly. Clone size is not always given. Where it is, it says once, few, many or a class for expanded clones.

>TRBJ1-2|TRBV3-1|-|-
CASSQFGQHNYGYTF
TGTGCCAGCAGCCAATTCGGACAGCACAACTATGGCTACACCTTC
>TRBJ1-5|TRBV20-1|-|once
CSARDLIDGPQHF
TGCAGTGCTAGAGATTTAATCGACGGGCCCCAGCATTTT
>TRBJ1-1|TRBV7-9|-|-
CASSPPLNTEAFF
TGTGCCAGCAGCCCCCCCCTAAACACTGAAGCTTTCTTT
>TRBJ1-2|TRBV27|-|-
CASSGGENYGYTF
TGTGCCAGCAGTGGGGGAGAAAACTATGGCTACACCTTC
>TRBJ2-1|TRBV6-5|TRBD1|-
CASSYSQGNEQFF
TGTGCCAGCAGTTACTCACAGGGGAATGAGCAGTTCTTC
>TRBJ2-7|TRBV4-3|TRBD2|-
CASSQDRGAYEQYF
TGCGCCAGCAGCCAAGACCGGGGGGCCTACGAGCAGTACTTC
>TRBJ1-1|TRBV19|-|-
CASSIEVGMNTEAFF
TGTGCCAGTAGTATTGAGGTTGGAATGAACACTGAAGCTTTCTTT
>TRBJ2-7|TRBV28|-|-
CASSRKGVFYEQYF
TGTGCCAGCAGTCGAAAGGGGGTATTCTACGAGCAGTACTTC
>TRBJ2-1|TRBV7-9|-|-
CASTIQSDEQFF
TGTGCCAGCACAATACAGTCGGATGAGCAGTTCTTC
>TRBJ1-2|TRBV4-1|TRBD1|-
CASSQEIWQGAGSYGYTF
TGCGCCAGCAGCCAAGAAATATGGCAGGGGGCCGGTAGCTATGGCTACACCTTC
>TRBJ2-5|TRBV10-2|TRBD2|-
CASISGGYQETQYF
TGCGCCAGCATTAGCGGGGGGTACCAAGAGACCCAGTACTTC
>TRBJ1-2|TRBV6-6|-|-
CASSYSEGYGYTF
TGTGCCAGCAGTTACTCCGAAGGGTATGGCTACACCTTC
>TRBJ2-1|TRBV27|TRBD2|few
CASSLGGGAYNEQFF
TGTGCCAGCAGTTTAGGCGGGGGGGCCTACAATGAGCAGTTCTTC
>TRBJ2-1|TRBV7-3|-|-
CASSSGAYNEQFF
TGTGCCAGCAGCTCGGGGGCCTACAATGAGCAGTTCTTC
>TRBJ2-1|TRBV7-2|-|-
CASSSLVQYNEQFF
TGTGCCAGCAGCTCCCTCGTCCAGTACAATGAGCAGTTCTTC
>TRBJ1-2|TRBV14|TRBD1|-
CASSQAQEGYRGPDGYTF
TGTGCCAGCAGCCAAGCCCAAGAGGGGTACAGGGGGCCCGATGGCTACACCTTC
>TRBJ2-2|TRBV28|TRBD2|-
CATGGDYTGELFF
TGTGCCACCGGGGGGGACTACACCGGGGAGCTGTTTTTT
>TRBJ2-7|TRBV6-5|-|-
CASSYSHGYSSYEQYF
TGTGCCAGCAGTTACTCGCATGGTTACTCCTCCTACGAGCAGTACTTC
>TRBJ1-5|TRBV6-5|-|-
CARGVFRGNQPQHF
TGTGCCAGGGGAGTATTCAGAGGAAATCAGCCCCAGCATTTT
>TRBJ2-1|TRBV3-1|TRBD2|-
CASSQEVISGGPVYYNEQFF
TGTGCCAGCAGCCAAGAGGTGATTAGCGGGGGGCCGGTTTACTACAATGAGCAGTTCTTC
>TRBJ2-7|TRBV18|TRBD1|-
CASSPGTELEQYF
TGTGCCAGCTCACCCGGGACAGAACTCGAGCAGTACTTC
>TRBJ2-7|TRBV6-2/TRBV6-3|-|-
CASSYTVAKSSYEQYF
TGTGCCAGCAGTTACACAGTCGCCAAGAGCTCCTACGAGCAGTACTTC
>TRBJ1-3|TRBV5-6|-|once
CASSGRPGNTIYF
TGTGCCAGCAGCGGACGTCCGGGAAACACCATATATTTT
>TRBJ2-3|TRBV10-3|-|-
CAISQAYGADTQYF
TGTGCCATCAGTCAGGCTTATGGGGCAGATACGCAGTATTTT
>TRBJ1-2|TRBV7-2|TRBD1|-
CASSVEGAGGNYGYTF
TGTGCCAGCAGCGTAGAGGGGGCCGGGGGGAACTATGGCTACACCTTC
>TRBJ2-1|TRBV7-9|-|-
CASSPCLNEQFF
TGTGCCAGCAGCCCCTGTCTCAATGAGCAGTTCTTC
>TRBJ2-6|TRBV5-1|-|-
CASSLAVASGANVLTF
TGCGCCAGCAGCTTGGCGGTGGCCTCTGGGGCCAACGTCCTGACTTTC
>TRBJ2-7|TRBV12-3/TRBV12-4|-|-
CASSFGGEQYF
TGTGCCAGCAGTTTTGGGGGGGAGCAGTACTTC
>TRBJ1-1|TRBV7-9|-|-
CASSLSWTEAFF
TGTGCCAGCAGCTTAAGTTGGACTGAAGCTTTCTTT
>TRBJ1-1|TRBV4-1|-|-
CASSQAQGSVTEAFF
TGCGCCAGCAGCCAAGCGCAGGGCTCGGTTACTGAAGCTTTCTTT
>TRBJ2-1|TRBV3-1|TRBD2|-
CASSRTLAGSSYNEQFF
TGTGCCAGCAGCCGAACCCTAGCGGGGAGCTCCTACAATGAGCAGTTCTTC
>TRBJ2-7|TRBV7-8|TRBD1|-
CASSSSTGPYEQYF
TGTGCCAGCAGCTCCTCGACAGGGCCCTACGAGCAGTACTTC
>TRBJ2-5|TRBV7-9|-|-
CASSFGGTEQETQYF
TGTGCCAGCAGCTTTGGCGGGACAGAGCAAGAGACCCAGTACTTC
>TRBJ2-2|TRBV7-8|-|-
CVSSLEGLYTGELFF
TGTGTCTCCAGCTTAGAAGGACTCTACACCGGGGAGCTGTTTTTT
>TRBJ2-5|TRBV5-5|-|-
CASSPKGETQYF
TGTGCCAGCAGCCCTAAGGGGGAGACCCAGTACTTC
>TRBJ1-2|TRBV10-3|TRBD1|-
CAIRDPGTGEYYGYTF
TGTGCCATCAGAGATCCCGGGACAGGGGAATACTATGGCTACACCTTC
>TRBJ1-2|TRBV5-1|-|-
CASSLVSGLPNYGYTF
TGCGCCAGCAGCTTGGTCTCAGGACTACCGAACTATGGCTACACCTTC
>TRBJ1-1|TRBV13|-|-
CASSFFSLSSETNTEAFF
TGTGCCAGCAGCTTTTTCTCCCTTTCCAGTGAAACTAACACTGAAGCTTTCTTT
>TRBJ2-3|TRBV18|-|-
CATLGLYTDTQYF
TGTGCCACGCTGGGACTGTACACAGATACGCAGTATTTT
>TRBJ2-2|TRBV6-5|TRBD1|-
CASSWTGEPGELFF
TGTGCCAGCAGTTGGACAGGGGAGCCCGGGGAGCTGTTTTTT
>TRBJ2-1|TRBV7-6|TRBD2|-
CASSLAYSGALGNEQFF
TGTGCCAGCAGCTTAGCGTACAGCGGGGCCTTGGGGAATGAGCAGTTCTTC
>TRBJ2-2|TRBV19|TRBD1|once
CASRPTGLVRDTGELFF
TGTGCCAGTAGACCGACAGGGCTTGTTCGGGACACCGGGGAGCTGTTTTTT
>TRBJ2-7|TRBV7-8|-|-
CASSLVLDNFYEQYF
TGTGCCAGCAGCTTAGTCCTCGACAATTTCTACGAGCAGTACTTC
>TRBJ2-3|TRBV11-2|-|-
CASSLDPPDTQYF
TGTGCCAGCAGCTTAGATCCCCCAGATACGCAGTATTTT
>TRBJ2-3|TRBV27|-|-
CASSLGSASTDTQYF
TGTGCCAGCAGTCTAGGAAGTGCTAGCACAGATACGCAGTATTTT
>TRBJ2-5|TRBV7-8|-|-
CASSLIRETQETQYF
TGTGCCAGCAGCTTAATCAGGGAGACACAAGAGACCCAGTACTTC
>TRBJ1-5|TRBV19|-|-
CASRAPTGSNQPQHF
TGTGCCAGCCGAGCCCCCACCGGTAGCAATCAGCCCCAGCATTTT
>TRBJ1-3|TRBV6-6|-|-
CASTLTRTAGNTIYF
TGTGCCAGCACCCTTACCCGGACAGCTGGAAACACCATATATTTT
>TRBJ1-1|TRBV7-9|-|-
CASSPIGREGTEAFF
TGTGCCAGCAGCCCGATCGGCAGGGAAGGCACTGAAGCTTTCTTT
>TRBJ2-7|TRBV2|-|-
CASSVRDTDYEQYF
TGTGCCAGCAGTGTAAGGGACACGGACTACGAGCAGTACTTC
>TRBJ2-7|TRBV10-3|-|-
CAVGFGSYEQYF
TGTGCCGTCGGGTTCGGATCCTACGAGCAGTACTTC
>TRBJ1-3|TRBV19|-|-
CASSIPRGLGNTIYF
TGTGCCAGTAGTATACCCCGGGGCCTGGGGAACACCATATATTTT
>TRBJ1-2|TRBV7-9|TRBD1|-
CASSDPGGLYGYTF
TGTGCCAGCAGCGATCCAGGGGGACTCTATGGCTACACCTTC
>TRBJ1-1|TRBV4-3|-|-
CASSQDRSENTEAFF
TGCGCCAGCAGCCAAGATCGGTCGGAGAACACTGAAGCTTTCTTT
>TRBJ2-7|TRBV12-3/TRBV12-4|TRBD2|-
CASSDTGSGGDYEQYF
TGTGCCAGCAGCGATACTGGTAGCGGGGGCGACTACGAGCAGTACTTC
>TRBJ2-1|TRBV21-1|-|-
CASSKSWQFF
TGTGCCAGCAGCAAATCTTGGCAGTTCTTC
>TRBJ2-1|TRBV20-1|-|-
CSARETGHDYNEQFF
TGCAGTGCTAGAGAAACGGGACACGACTACAATGAGCAGTTCTTC